This T cell receptor beta chain was recorded in a study of blood T cell repertoires in COVID-19. Whole-study context: Whether acute or convalescent, the COVID-19 samples came from the United States, Italy and Spain. T cells, B-cell-depleted T cells, or PBMCs supplied cDNA or gDNA.

CDR3 size: 11 residues. V dropped 5 bases and J dropped 5 bases, with 8 bases sitting between them. Germline V gene sequence: CDR1 DFQATT, CDR2 SNEGSKA (reference sequence). Per the authors' pipeline: Reference gene primer amplification gave estimated nucleated cell counts. Method: immunoSEQ multiplex PCR; TCRdb's copy keeps in-frame clones and lacks some. V and J calls and clone size are given by that table; D and trimming were obtained from the DNA. The table lists 90,000 to 100,000 clones, roughly 84% of them singletons. J is TRBJ2-3 and V is TRBV20-1; D call uncertain. The sequenced sample was peripheral blood. The receptor comes from a man between 65 and 85 years old with active or convalescent COVID-19. The CDR3, as DNA: TGCAGTGCTTCTTCAGGAGATACGCAGTATTTT. It specifies CSASSGDTQYF.